A single TCR beta chain is shown here with its context. Profiling relied on immunoSEQ multiplex PCR, and the TCRdb table lists in-frame clones only, not all of them. The table lists some 190,000 clones, more than 70% of them singletons. The record originates from a study of blood T cell repertoires in COVID-19. On the study more broadly: Acute and convalescent COVID-19 specimens originated in the United States, Italy and Spain.

CDR1 is SEHNR and CDR2 is FQNEAQ in the germline V gene (reference sequence). There are 16 residues in the CDR3. V lost 3 bases, J lost 4 bases, and 18 bases lay in between. The sequencing sample was made of peripheral blood. This chain links TRBV7-9 with TRBJ1-2; D perhaps matches TRBD1 (6 bases). The TCR sequence derives from a woman aged 40 to 50 who had recovered from COVID-19. The CDR3 loop reads CASSFPGQAPTYGYTF. CDR3 sequence (DNA): TGTGCCAGCAGCTTCCCGGGACAAGCCCCGACCTATGGCTACACCTTC.